This TCR beta chain is from a study of cytomegalovirus exposure and HLA in healthy donors (dated by TCRdb to between 2016 and 2019). Background on the whole study: An earlier analysis of several hundred of the donors reported 250 to 350 Gb of sequence data and 117 million unique TCR beta sequences obtained from approximately 180 million T cells. An early release that covered some 640 HLA-typed donors contained approximately 300 gigabases of sequencing data and tens of millions of unique TCR sequences. Of the roughly 390 genotyped donors, approximately 82% fell in the genetic ancestry cluster associated with self-reported Caucasian donors. The study was designed to test whether signatures of past pathogen exposure could be identified by cataloging public T cell receptors. Using immunosequencing, the study profiled T cell repertoires from 666 subjects and related those repertoires to cytomegalovirus serostatus. Along with the approximately 700-subject first cohort, a separate validation cohort of some 130 different subjects was used. To predict cytomegalovirus infection status, the study brought together high-throughput TCR immunosequencing, statistical association of individual TCRs with disease status, and machine learning. To study patterns of TCR occurrence, a later analysis re-analyzed previously published TCR beta repertoires from 666 donors and added high-resolution HLA genotyping. Rather than drawing on any new phenotypic data, the later analysis identified candidate immune exposures from TCR beta sequences and the way those sequences occurred across donors. An earlier analysis of fewer than 700 of the donors applied high-throughput TCR beta sequencing to assess whether each TCR beta V gene segment acted as functional or pseudogenic. Donor age, sex, ethnicity and CMV serostatus were collected together with the repertoire data. In a later genetic analysis, genome-wide SNP genotypes for about 65% of the roughly 700 donors were used, and that subset was treated as a discovery cohort. All discovery cohort repertoires had been generated using a single sequencing platform. Class I and class II HLA loci were covered by the typing at four-digit resolution. The number of donors typed differed by locus, with 629-630 for A, B, C, DRB1 and DQB1, more than 500 for DQA1, 600 to 610 for DPA1, and approximately 470 for DPB1. Roughly 5 DR-DQ haplotypes were handled as single units for association and clustering because linkage in the cohort was strong. On average, 235,054 unique TCR beta nucleotide sequences were sequenced per donor among about 400 genotyped donors of the cohort, with 15% to 20% of those sequences being non-productive.

Concerning this clone: There is no known antigen for this receptor. No base quality values were provided; no much bigger clone lies one nucleotide off.

The library was obtained by the immunoSEQ multiplex PCR assay. For the multiplex PCR, a mixture combining 60 forward primers for TCR Vbeta segments and 13 reverse primers for TCR Jbeta segments was used. The CDR3 region of rearranged TCR beta genes was amplified from genomic DNA with a multiplex PCR assay. On the Illumina HiSeq System, the amplified TCR beta libraries were sequenced as 87-base-pair reads. The original methods were these. A later analysis tallied some 79 million unique TCR beta chains across the 700 or so repertoires, and about 12 million of those chains were shared by two or more donors. A nearest-neighbor algorithm error-corrected the raw reads and collapsed the reads into unique sequences, merging closely related sequences to remove PCR and sequencing errors. Alignment of CDR3 sequences to IMGT reference sequences was used to assign V, D and J gene segments. Each retained sequence needed at least a six-nucleotide match to both a V gene segment and a J gene segment. A rearrangement was called productive if the CDR3 had no stop codons and remained in frame with V and J, and every other rearrangement was called non-productive. Following IMGT convention, CDR3 was defined as the stretch from the second conserved V-encoded cysteine up to the conserved J-encoded phenylalanine. The earlier analysis of about 610 of the donors excluded sequences that lacked an unambiguous match to a single V gene segment. An earlier analysis of several hundred of the donors called V segments functional above 56.7% productive rearrangements and segregating when the between-donor standard deviation exceeded 5%. A statistical classification framework was built for diagnosing cytomegalovirus status from the catalog of TCR beta chain sequences. In a later analysis, V and J genes were assigned by comparing TCR nucleotide sequences against IMGT/GENE-DB human TR gene sequences. The TCRdist pipeline was used in a later analysis to assign CDR3 sequences and most-parsimonious VDJ recombination scenarios. In a later analysis, each TCR beta chain was defined by its CDR3 amino acid sequence together with its V-gene family, and reads lacking a unique V-gene family were excluded. To address suspected cross-contamination and a sequencing artifact, a later analysis removed several hundred highly shared, low-generation-probability nucleotide sequences. For each public chain, a later analysis derived a clonal expansion index from normalized ranks of inferred template counts within each repertoire. Generation probabilities in a later analysis came from a VDJ recombination model fitted to out-of-frame rearrangements, and those results were checked against IGoR. A later analysis scored TCR-TCR, TCR-HLA and TCR-CMV co-occurrence with hypergeometric tests, applying a repertoire-size bias correction to TCR pairs. A later analysis estimated false discovery rates by permuting HLA or CMV assignments 20 times. In a later analysis, co-occurring TCRs were grouped using DBSCAN, with TCRdist sequence similarity added in when clustering inside HLA-allele-positive subsets. Repertoires with fewer than 30,000 or more than 120,000 public chains were left out of co-occurrence clustering, as were about 5 repertoires with anomalous nucleotide sharing. TCRdb re-hosts the immuneACCESS table, in-frame sequences only. Its copies lack some clones; in the studies checked, an unresolved V gene accounts for under half of them, and the cause for the rest is not known. That table furnishes V, J and clone size, whereas the DNA furnished D and trimming. The sample table records 60,000 to 70,000 clones; about 72% of these occur just once. Together, the top ten hold approximately 23% of the sample.

CDR1 is given as SGHTA and CDR2 as FQGNSA, both from the germline V gene. The V and J ends are trimmed by 5 bases and 2 bases, leaving 9 bases between them. The CDR3 covers 13 residues, taking in both the cysteine and the phenylalanine. Here the CDR3 DNA is all that survives: 39 bases in frame from base 1. The cohort comprised several hundred healthy bone marrow donors. At the time of sampling, every cohort member was nominally healthy, though immune exposures that went unrecorded were likely present. The donor was CMV seropositive and was included in the group of almost 300 seropositive cohort members. Each donor provided a peripheral blood sample, and peripheral blood mononuclear cells were used for TCR beta sequencing. Genomic DNA extraction from the blood cell samples was performed with the Qiagen DNeasy Blood Extraction Kit. The investigation overall reported the following: Most TCR sequences were observed very rarely across donors, whereas some public TCRs were present in many individuals. Sequencing depth was assumed to be roughly uniform across donors in the presence/absence analyses, though that assumption may not hold. The classifier was reported to diagnose cytomegalovirus status with high specificity and sensitivity in both the original and validation cohorts. It was suggested by the authors that the approach could potentially be generalized to other disease states and immunological phenotypes. In vitro tests confirmed that a few of the cytomegalovirus-associated TCR beta chains recognize cytomegalovirus antigens. A further reported finding was that TCR beta sequences accurately predicted the HLA-A and HLA-B alleles for most subjects in the first cohort. When HLA alleles, especially DR and DQ, strongly co-occurred, attributing TCR associations to individual alleles was difficult. Compared with the roughly 670-donor mean, donors in an Asian-associated ancestry cluster had fewer N-insertions in productive TCRs, according to a later genetic analysis. A total of 150 to 200 TCR beta chains were listed by the study as associated with cytomegalovirus. Because some donors lacked HLA typing at each locus, the association tests relied only on the typed subset. An earlier analysis of approximately 530 of the donors showed that most TCR beta V segments appeared in productive rearrangements either about 87% or about 30% of the time, which broadly matched IMGT annotations. Immune exposure information for the cohort was limited to CMV serostatus. In a later analysis, 16,951 TCR beta sequences were associated with specific HLA alleles at a false discovery rate of 0.05. In a later analysis, several top co-occurrence clusters were reported to appear linked to parvovirus B19, influenza, CMV and Epstein-Barr virus. A later analysis found that most CMV-associated TCR beta chains appeared HLA-restricted, with HLA associations seemingly driven largely by CMV exposure. The 87-base-pair reads could not distinguish some IMGT-functional V segments, including TRBV6-2 and TRBV6-3, so those segments were excluded. In a later analysis, HLA-associated TCR beta chains showed more clonal expansion and lower generation probabilities than non-associated chains that were equally common. An association between a missense DCLRE1C variant and V-gene and J-gene trimming of TCR beta chains was found in a later genetic analysis and replicated in an independent cohort. The cohort was sequenced for TCR beta chains only, and without alpha or paired-chain data the features that could be detected were limited. According to a later analysis, TCR association rates differed among HLA loci, with DRB1 alleles showing the most associated TCRs and HLA-C alleles showing the fewest. Roughly 15 rarely observed V segments, including chromosome 9 orphons, were excluded from the earlier analysis of several hundred of the donors because counts were too low. Linkage disequilibrium might explain the correlated functional status among segregating V segments, but an unknown experimental factor could not be ruled out. The sequencing pipeline was judged likely to have produced a cluster of highly shared sequence variants as a technical artifact.

The chain uses TRBV7-2 and TRBJ1-1; TRBD1 could be the D gene, as 5 bases match. The TCR sequence derives from a man in his fifties in good health and CMV-seropositive. Sequenced input: PBMCs. In nucleotides, the sequence is TGTGCCAGCAGCCAGGGTCGCAACACTGAAGCTTTCTTT. This is translated as CASSQGRNTEAFF. The CDR3 plus the reference TRBV7-2 and TRBJ1-1 genes for the other parts give the full variable domain: GAGVSQSPSNKVTEKGKDVELRCDPISGHTALYWYRQSLGQGLEFLIYFQGNSAPDKSGLPSDRFSAERTGGSVSTLTIQRTQQEDSAVYLCASSQGRNTEAFFGQGTRLTVV.